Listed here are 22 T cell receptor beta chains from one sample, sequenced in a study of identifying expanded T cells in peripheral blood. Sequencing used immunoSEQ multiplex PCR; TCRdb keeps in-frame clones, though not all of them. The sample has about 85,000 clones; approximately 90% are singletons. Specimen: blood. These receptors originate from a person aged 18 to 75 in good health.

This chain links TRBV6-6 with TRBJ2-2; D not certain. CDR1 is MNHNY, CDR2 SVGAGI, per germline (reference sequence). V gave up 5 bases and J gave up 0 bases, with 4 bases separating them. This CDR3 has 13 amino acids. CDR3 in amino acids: CASSKTNTGELFF. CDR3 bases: TGTGCCAGCAGTAAGACGAACACCGGGGAGCTGTTTTTT.

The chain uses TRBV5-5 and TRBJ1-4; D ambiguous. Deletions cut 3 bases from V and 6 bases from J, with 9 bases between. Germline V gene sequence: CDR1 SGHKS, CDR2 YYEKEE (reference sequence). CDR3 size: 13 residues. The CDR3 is CASSSENDEKLFF. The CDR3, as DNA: TGTGCCAGCAGCTCCGAAAATGATGAAAAACTGTTTTTT.

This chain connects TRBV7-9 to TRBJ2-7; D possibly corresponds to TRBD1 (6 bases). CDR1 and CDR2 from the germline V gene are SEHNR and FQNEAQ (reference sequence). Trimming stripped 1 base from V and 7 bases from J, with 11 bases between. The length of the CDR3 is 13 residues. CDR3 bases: TGTGCCAGCAGCTTAGGCAGGGGAGAGGAGCAGTACTTC. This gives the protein CASSLGRGEEQYF.

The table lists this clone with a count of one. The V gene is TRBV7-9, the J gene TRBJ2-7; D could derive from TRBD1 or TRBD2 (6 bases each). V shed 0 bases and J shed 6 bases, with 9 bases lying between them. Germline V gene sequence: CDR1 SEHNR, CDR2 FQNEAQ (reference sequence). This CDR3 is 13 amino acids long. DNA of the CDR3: TGTGCCAGCAGCTTAGCGGGGGGCGGCGAGCAGTACTTC. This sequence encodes CASSLAGGGEQYF.

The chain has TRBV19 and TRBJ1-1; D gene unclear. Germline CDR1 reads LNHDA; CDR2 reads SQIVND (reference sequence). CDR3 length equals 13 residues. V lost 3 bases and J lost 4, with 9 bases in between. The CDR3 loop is CASSMGSGTEAFF. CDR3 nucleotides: TGTGCCAGTAGTATGGGCTCCGGCACTGAAGCTTTCTTT.

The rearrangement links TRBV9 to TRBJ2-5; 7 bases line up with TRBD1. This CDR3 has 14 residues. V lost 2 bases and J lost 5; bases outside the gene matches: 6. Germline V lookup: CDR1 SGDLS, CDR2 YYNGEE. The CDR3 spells CASSVGQDRETQYF. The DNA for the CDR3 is TGTGCCAGCAGCGTCGGACAGGATCGGGAGACCCAGTACTTC.

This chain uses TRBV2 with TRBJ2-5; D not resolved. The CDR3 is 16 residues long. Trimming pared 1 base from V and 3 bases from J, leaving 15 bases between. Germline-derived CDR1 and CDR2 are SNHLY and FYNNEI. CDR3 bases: TGTGCCAGCAGTGAAGTGTCGGCGCGGCTGGAAGAGACCCAGTACTTC. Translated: CASSEVSARLEETQYF.

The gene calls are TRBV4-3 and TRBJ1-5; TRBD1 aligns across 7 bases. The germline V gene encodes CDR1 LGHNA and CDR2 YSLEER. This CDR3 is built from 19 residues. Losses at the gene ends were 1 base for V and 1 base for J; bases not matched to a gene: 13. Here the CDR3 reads CASSQVPRGVVRSNQPQHF. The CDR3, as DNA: TGCGCCAGCAGCCAAGTTCCCAGGGGGGTTGTTAGGAGCAATCAGCCCCAGCATTTT.

The CDR3: CASSLQTGLSGNTIYF. The CDR3 nucleotides read TGTGCCAGCTCGCTGCAGACAGGGCTCTCTGGAAACACCATATATTTT. The rearrangement links TRBV18 to TRBJ1-3; TRBD1 aligns across 7 bases. V lost 6 bases, J lost 0 bases, and 8 bases stayed unmatched. Germline CDR1 is KGHSH and CDR2 is LQKENI. The CDR3 extends over 16 amino acids.

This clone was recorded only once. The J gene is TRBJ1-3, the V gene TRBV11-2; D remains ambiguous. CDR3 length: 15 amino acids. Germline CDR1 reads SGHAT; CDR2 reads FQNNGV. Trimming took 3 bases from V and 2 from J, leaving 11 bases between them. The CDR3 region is CASSFGVLPGNTIYF. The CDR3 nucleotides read TGTGCCAGCAGCTTTGGGGTCCTGCCTGGAAACACCATATATTTT. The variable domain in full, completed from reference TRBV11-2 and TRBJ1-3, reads EAGVAQSPRYKIIEKRQSVAFWCNPISGHATLYWYQQILGQGPKLLIQFQNNGVVDDSQLPKDRFSAERLKGVDSTLKIQPAKLEDSAVYLCASSFGVLPGNTIYFGEGSWLTVV.

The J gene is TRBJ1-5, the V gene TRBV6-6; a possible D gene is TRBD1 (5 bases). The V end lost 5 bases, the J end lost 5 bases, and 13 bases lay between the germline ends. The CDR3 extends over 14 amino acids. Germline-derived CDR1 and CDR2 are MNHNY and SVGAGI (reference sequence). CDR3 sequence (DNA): TGTGCCAGCAGTGGGGGGACTAAAGATCAGCCCCAGCATTTT. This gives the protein CASSGGTKDQPQHF.

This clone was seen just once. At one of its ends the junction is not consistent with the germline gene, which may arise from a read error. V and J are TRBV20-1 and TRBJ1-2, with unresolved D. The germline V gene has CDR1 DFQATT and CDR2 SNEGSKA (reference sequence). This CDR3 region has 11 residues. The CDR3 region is CSARVRLEVAF. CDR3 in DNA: TGCAGTGCTAGGGTACGCTTGGAAGTCGCCTTC.

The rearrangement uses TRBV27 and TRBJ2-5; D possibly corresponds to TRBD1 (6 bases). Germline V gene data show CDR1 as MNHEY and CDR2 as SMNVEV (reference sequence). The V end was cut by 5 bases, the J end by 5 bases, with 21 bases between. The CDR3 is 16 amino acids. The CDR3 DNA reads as TGTGCCAGCAGTCCAATTGGACAGATCGCTGGGGAGACCCAGTACTTC. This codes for CASSPIGQIAGETQYF.

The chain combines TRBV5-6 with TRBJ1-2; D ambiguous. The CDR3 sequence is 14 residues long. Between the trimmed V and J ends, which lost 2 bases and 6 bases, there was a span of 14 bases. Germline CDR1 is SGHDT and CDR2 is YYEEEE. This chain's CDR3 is CASSFNRGWNGYTF. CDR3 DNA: TGTGCCAGCAGCTTTAATAGAGGGTGGAATGGCTACACCTTC.

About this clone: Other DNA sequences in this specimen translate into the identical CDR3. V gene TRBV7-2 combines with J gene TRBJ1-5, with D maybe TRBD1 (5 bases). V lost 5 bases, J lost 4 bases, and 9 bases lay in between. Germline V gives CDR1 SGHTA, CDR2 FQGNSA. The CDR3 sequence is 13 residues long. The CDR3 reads CASSLDRNQPQHF. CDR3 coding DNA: TGTGCCAGCAGCCTCGACAGAAATCAGCCCCAGCATTTT.

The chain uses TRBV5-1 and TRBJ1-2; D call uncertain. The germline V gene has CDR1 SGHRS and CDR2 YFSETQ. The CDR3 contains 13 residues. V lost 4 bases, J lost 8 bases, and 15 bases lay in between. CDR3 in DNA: TGCGCCAGCAGCGCGGACGGTATGGAGGGCTACACCTTC. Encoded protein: CASSADGMEGYTF.

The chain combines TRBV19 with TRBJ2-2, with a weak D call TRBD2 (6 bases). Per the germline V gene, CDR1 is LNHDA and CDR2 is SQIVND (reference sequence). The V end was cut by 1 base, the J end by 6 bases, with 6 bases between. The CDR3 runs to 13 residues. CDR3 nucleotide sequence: TGTGCCAGTAGTATAGCGGGGGCCGGGGAGCTGTTTTTT. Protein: CASSIAGAGELFF.

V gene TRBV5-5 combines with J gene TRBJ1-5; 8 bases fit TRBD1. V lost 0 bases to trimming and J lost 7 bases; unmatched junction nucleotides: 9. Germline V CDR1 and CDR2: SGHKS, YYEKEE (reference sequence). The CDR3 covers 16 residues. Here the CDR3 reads CASSLAVGQGSQPQHF. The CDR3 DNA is TGTGCCAGCAGCTTGGCCGTCGGACAGGGTAGCCAGCCCCAGCATTTT.

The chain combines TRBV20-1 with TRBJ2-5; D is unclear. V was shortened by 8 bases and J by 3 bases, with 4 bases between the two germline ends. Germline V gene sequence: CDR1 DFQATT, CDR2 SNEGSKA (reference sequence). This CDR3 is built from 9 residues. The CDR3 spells CSLEETQYF. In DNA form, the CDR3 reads TGCAGTTTAGAAGAGACCCAGTACTTC.

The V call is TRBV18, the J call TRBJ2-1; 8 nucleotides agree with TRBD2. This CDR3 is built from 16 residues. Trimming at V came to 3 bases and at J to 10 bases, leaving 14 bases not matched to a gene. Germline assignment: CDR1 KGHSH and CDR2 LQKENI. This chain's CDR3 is CASSPSNGGGGSEQFF. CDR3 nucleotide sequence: TGTGCCAGCTCACCCTCTAACGGTGGCGGGGGGTCCGAGCAGTTCTTC.

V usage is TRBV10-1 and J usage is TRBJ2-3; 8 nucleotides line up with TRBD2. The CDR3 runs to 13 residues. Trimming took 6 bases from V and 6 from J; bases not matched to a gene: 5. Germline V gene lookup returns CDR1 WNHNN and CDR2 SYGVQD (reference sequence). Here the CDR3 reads CASSGRGTDTQYF. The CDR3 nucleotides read TGCGCCAGCAGCGGGAGGGGTACGGATACGCAGTATTTT.

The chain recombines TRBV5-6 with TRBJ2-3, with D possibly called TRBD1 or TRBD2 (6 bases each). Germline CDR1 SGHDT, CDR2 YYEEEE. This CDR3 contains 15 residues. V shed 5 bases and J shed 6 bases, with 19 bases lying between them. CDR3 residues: CASRIWGAFTDTQYF. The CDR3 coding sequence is TGTGCCAGCAGGATTTGGGGGGCCTTTACCGATACGCAGTATTTT.